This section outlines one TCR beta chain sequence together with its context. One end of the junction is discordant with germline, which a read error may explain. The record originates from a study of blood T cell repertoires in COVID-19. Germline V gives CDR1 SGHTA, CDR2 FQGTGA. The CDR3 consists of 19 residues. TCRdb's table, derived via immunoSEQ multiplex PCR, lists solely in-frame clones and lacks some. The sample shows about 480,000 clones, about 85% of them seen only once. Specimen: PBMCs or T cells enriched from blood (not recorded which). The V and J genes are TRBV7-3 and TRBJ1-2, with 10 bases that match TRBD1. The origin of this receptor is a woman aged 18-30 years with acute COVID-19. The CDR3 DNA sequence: TGCGCCAGCAGCCCCACCGGGGGGGACAGGGGTAGAGCTAACTATGGCTACACCTTC. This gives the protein CASSPTGGDRGRANYGYTF.